The 16 T cell receptor beta chains below come from one sample, sequenced in a study of cytomegalovirus exposure and HLA in healthy donors. This PCR relied on a set of 60 Vbeta primers and 13 Jbeta primers. Method: immunoSEQ multiplex PCR; TCRdb's copy keeps in-frame clones and lacks some. The table shows roughly 100,000 clones, with 15% occurring only once. Material for sequencing was PBMCs. The origin of the receptors is a female donor in good health and CMV-seronegative.

This clone was found a few times. V is TRBV9 and J is TRBJ2-1, with 14 bases fitting TRBD2. The CDR3 has 17 amino acids. V dropped 0 bases and J dropped 9; count of bases not matched to a gene: 8. Germline lookup yields CDR1 SGDLS and CDR2 YYNGEE. The CDR3 DNA follows: TGTGCCAGCAGCGTAGTTCCGGGACTAGCGGGAGTTGGTGAGCAGTTCTTC. Its translation is CASSVVPGLAGVGEQFF.

As to this clone: Other DNA sequences in this specimen translate into the identical CDR3. The chain joins TRBV2 to TRBJ2-7; possible D gene TRBD2, 6 bases. Germline-derived CDR1 and CDR2 are SNHLY and FYNNEI. The CDR3 totals 12 residues. Trimming removed 8 bases from V and 1 base from J, with 9 bases in between. The CDR3: CASLGLSYEQYF. The CDR3 DNA reads TGTGCCAGCTTAGGACTATCCTACGAGCAGTACTTC.

This clone was observed a few times. The chain uses TRBV6-1 and TRBJ2-5, with TRBD1 identical over 7 bases. The germline CDR1 and CDR2 sequences are MNHNS and SASEGT. The CDR3 has 15 residues. V lost 4 bases to trimming and J lost 2 bases; unmatched junction nucleotides: 7. CDR3 coding DNA: TGTGCCAGCAGTGGCTGGGACAGAACACAAGAGACCCAGTACTTC. It translates to CASSGWDRTQETQYF.

The chain links TRBV15 to TRBJ2-3; D is unresolved. CDR1 and CDR2 from the germline V gene are LNHNV and YYDKDF (reference sequence). The CDR3 has 14 residues. V shed 0 bases and J shed 6 bases, with 10 bases lying between them. CDR3 region: CATSRERAPDTQYF. DNA of the CDR3: TGTGCCACCAGCAGAGAGCGAGCCCCCGATACGCAGTATTTT.

This clone was counted only a few times. The V call is TRBV5-6, the J call TRBJ2-7; 11 nucleotides agree with TRBD1. Germline-derived CDR1 and CDR2 are SGHDT and YYEEEE. V lost 0 bases, J lost 6 bases, and 8 bases stayed unmatched. The CDR3 length is 16 residues. The CDR3 here is CASSLVWDRGLGEQYF. DNA of the CDR3: TGTGCCAGCAGCTTGGTCTGGGACAGGGGGTTAGGCGAGCAGTACTTC.

The chain carries TRBV6-5 and TRBJ2-1, with D perhaps matching TRBD1 (6 bases). The CDR3 covers 12 residues. The V end was cut by 6 bases, the J end by 4 bases, with 7 bases between. The germline V gene has CDR1 MNHEY and CDR2 SVGAGI. CDR3 coding DNA: TGTGCCAGCAGGGACAGTTACAATGAGCAGTTCTTC. Its translation is CASRDSYNEQFF.

This chain connects TRBV29-1 to TRBJ2-1; TRBD2 matches at 8 bases. In germline, CDR1 is SQVTM, CDR2 ANQGSEA. The CDR3 is 15 amino acids. Germline trimming cut 5 bases from V and 3 bases from J; bases unmatched to any gene: 9. The DNA of the CDR3 is TGCAGCGTTCCGCAGGCGGCGGGGGGCTACAATGAGCAGTTCTTC. It translates to CSVPQAAGGYNEQFF.

The chain uses TRBV4-3 and TRBJ2-5; 12 nucleotides line up with TRBD1. Germline-derived CDR1 and CDR2 are LGHNA and YSLEER. This CDR3 region has 15 residues. V was pared by 4 bases and J by 5 bases, with 5 bases of the junction left unmatched. CDR3 bases: TGCGCCAGCAGCCCGGGACAGGGGGCGGGGGAGACCCAGTACTTC. This encodes CASSPGQGAGETQYF.

Worth noting for this clone: The identical CDR3 is also encoded by other nucleotide sequences in the sample. This chain joins TRBV2 and TRBJ1-3; no firm D call. Looked up from germline, CDR1 is SNHLY and CDR2 is FYNNEI. This CDR3 is 15 amino acids long. Deletions cut 1 base from V and 0 bases from J, with 7 bases between. The CDR3 DNA reads TGTGCCAGCAGTGAAGGCCGAGCCTCTGGAAACACCATATATTTT. Protein sequence: CASSEGRASGNTIYF.

V usage is TRBV4-3 and J usage is TRBJ1-1; 7 nucleotides agree with TRBD1. The V segment lost 2 bases and the J segment 2 bases; nucleotides outside the gene matches: 5. In germline, CDR1 is LGHNA, CDR2 YSLEER. CDR3 length: 15 residues. CDR3: CASSQSWDSNTEAFF. In DNA form, the CDR3 reads TGCGCCAGCAGCCAATCCTGGGACAGCAACACTGAAGCTTTCTTT.

The table lists this clone with a few counts. This chain uses TRBV27 with TRBJ2-7; 8 bases are a match to TRBD1. Trimming removed 6 bases from V and 1 base from J; junction bases left unmatched: 8. The CDR3 totals 15 residues. Germline V gene sequence: CDR1 MNHEY, CDR2 SMNVEV (reference sequence). The CDR3, as DNA: TGTGCCAGCAGAAATGACAGGGGACAATCCTACGAGCAGTACTTC. Encoded protein: CASRNDRGQSYEQYF.

A few counts support this clone. The chain combines TRBV4-3 with TRBJ1-6; D not certain. The V and J ends lost 0 bases and 6 bases respectively, with 6 bases between them. This CDR3 has 14 residues. The V gene's germline CDR1 is LGHNA and CDR2 YSLEER. The CDR3: CASSQDFSNSPLHF. In DNA, the CDR3 is TGCGCCAGCAGCCAAGATTTCAGTAATTCACCCCTCCACTTT.

This sequence joins TRBV5-1 and TRBJ1-6; TRBD1 is a possible D gene (5 bases). Trimming took off 5 bases at V and 1 base at J, with 13 bases between the two ends. CDR1 is SGHRS and CDR2 is YFSETQ in the germline V gene. The length of the CDR3 is 16 residues. CDR3 coding DNA: TGCGCCAGCAGTGGTGACAGCGCATCCTATAATTCACCCCTCCACTTT. Translating gives CASSGDSASYNSPLHF.

The chain has TRBV4-3 and TRBJ2-7, with 9 bases matching TRBD2. This CDR3 spans 18 amino acids. The V gene's germline CDR1 is LGHNA and CDR2 YSLEER. The J segment lost 2 bases and the V segment lost 0 bases, leaving 11 bases of the junction unmatched. CDR3 amino acids: CASSQEVASGNNPYEQYF. The CDR3 DNA follows: TGCGCCAGCAGCCAAGAGGTTGCTAGCGGGAATAATCCCTACGAGCAGTACTTC.

A few counts support this clone. This chain links TRBV5-1 with TRBJ1-1, with 7 bases that match TRBD1. V lost 4 bases to trimming and J lost 6 bases; unmatched junction nucleotides: 9. This CDR3 has 14 residues. Looked up from germline, CDR1 is SGHRS and CDR2 is YFSETQ. The CDR3 region is CASSNGQALSEAFF. The CDR3 DNA reads TGCGCCAGCAGCAACGGACAGGCGCTTTCTGAAGCTTTCTTT.

The chain links TRBV28 to TRBJ2-5, with D possibly matching TRBD2 (6 bases). The CDR3 has 15 residues. Germline values: CDR1 MDHEN, CDR2 SYDVKM. Trimming removed 5 bases from V and 1 base from J, with 14 bases in between. CDR3 nucleotide sequence: TGTGCCAGCAGTCGAACTAGCCTGGGCCAAGAGACCCAGTACTTC. Residues: CASSRTSLGQETQYF.